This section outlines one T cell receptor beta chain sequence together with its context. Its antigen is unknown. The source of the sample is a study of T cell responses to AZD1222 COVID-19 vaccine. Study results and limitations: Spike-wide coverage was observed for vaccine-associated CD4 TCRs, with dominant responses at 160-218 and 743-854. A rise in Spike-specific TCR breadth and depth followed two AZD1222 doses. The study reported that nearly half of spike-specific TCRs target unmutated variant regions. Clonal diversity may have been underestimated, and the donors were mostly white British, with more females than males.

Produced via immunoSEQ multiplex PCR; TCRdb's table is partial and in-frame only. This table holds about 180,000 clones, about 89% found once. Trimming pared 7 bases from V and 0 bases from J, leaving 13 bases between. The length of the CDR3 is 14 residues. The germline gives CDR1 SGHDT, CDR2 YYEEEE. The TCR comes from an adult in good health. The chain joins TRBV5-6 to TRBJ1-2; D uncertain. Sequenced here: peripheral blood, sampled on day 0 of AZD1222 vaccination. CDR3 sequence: CASHGVGPNYGYTF. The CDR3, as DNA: TGTGCCAGCCATGGGGTCGGCCCTAACTATGGCTACACCTTC.